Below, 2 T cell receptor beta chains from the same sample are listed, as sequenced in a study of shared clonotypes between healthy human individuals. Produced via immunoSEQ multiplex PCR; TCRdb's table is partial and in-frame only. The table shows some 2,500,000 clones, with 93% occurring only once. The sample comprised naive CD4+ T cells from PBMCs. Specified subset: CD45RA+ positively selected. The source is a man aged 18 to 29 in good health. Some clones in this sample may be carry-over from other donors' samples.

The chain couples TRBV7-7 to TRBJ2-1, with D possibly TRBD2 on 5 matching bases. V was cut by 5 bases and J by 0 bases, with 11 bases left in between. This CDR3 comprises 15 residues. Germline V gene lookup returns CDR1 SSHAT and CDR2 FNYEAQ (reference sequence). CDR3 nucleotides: TGTGCCAGCAGCCCGGACTGGAGCTCCTACAATGAGCAGTTCTTC. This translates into CASSPDWSSYNEQFF.

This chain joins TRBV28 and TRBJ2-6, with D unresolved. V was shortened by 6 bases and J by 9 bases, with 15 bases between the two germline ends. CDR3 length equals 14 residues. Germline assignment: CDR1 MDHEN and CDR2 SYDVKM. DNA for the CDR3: TGTGCCAGCAGGCCCGGTAGGCCCTTCAACGTCCTGACTTTC. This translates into CASRPGRPFNVLTF.